This TCR beta chain is drawn from a study of technical replicates of blood from a few donors. TCRdb's table, derived via immunoSEQ multiplex PCR, lists solely in-frame clones and lacks some. The sample carries about 14,000 clones, approximately 80% recorded once. The CDR3 consists of 17 residues. What was sequenced was PBMCs. The sequence came from a human donor in good health. The gene calls are TRBV21-1 and TRBJ1-5. TRBV21-1 is marked as a pseudogene. The CDR3, as DNA: TGTGCCAGCAGCAAAGACCCTTGGACTCGCGGGCACCAACCCCAGCATTTT. This sequence encodes CASSKDPWTRGHQPQHF.